This record concerns one TCR beta chain sequence. The germline CDR1 and CDR2 sequences are SGHNT and YYREEE (reference sequence). V lost 2 bases, J lost 8 bases, and 13 bases lay in between. This CDR3 contains 13 residues. This entry belongs to a study of control samples from healthy donors and cancer patients. The protocol was immunoSEQ multiplex PCR, while the TCRdb copy is restricted to in-frame clones and leaves out a portion. Here the sample spans 85,000 to 100,000 clones, more than 85% being singletons. The receptor was isolated from a young man in good health. The chain uses TRBV5-4 and TRBJ1-2; D is perhaps TRBD1 (6 bases). The material sequenced was blood. DNA of the CDR3: TGTGCCAGCAGCTTTGGGGGCGCGGGGGGCTACACCTTC. Translated: CASSFGGAGGYTF.